These 16 T cell receptor beta chains were sequenced from one sample in a study of shared clonotypes between healthy human individuals. Measured with immunoSEQ multiplex PCR; TCRdb has only the in-frame clones, and not every one. The data contain about 2.3 million clones, over 85% of them singletons. Sequences were obtained from naive CD4+ T cells from PBMCs. Subset of the sample: CD45RA+ positively selected. All receptors come from a man between 18 and 29 years old in good health. Some clones in this sample may be carry-over from other donors' samples.

This chain connects TRBV15 to TRBJ1-5; 7 positions match TRBD1. The trim removed 5 bases at V and 0 bases at J, leaving 4 bases unmatched. The CDR3 sequence is 15 residues long. Germline loops: CDR1 LNHNV, CDR2 YYDKDF (reference sequence). The CDR3, as DNA: TGTGCCACCAGCCCAGGGGGTAGTAGCAATCAGCCCCAGCATTTT. It yields the protein CATSPGGSSNQPQHF.

The chain joins TRBV27 to TRBJ2-7, with D perhaps matching TRBD2 (7 bases). The CDR3 is 14 amino acids. The germline CDR1 and CDR2 sequences are MNHEY and SMNVEV (reference sequence). V was trimmed by 6 bases and J by 7 bases, leaving 19 bases between them. The CDR3 loop reads CASSPSGGAREQYF. Written as DNA, the CDR3 is TGTGCCAGCAGCCCCAGTGGGGGGGCAAGGGAGCAGTACTTC.

This rearrangement joins TRBV7-3 to TRBJ2-3; a possible D gene is TRBD2 (6 bases). CDR1 is SGHTA and CDR2 is FQGTGA in the germline V gene. The CDR3 runs 13 residues. Trimming stripped 5 bases from V and 7 bases from J, with 13 bases between. The CDR3 region is CASSQGLPNTQYF. CDR3 nucleotide sequence: TGTGCCAGCAGCCAGGGACTCCCAAATACGCAGTATTTT.

The chain couples TRBV14 to TRBJ1-2, with D possibly TRBD1 on 5 matching bases. V lost 3 bases and J 2 bases, leaving 13 bases between the germline ends. The germline gives CDR1 SGHDN, CDR2 FVKESK. This CDR3 has 15 residues. As DNA, the CDR3 is TGTGCCAGCAGCCAGGACACTAAACGCAACTATGGCTACACCTTC. It yields the protein CASSQDTKRNYGYTF.

The chain joins TRBV9 to TRBJ2-2, with unresolved D. This CDR3 region has 15 residues. Trimming left V 2 bases short and J 3 bases short, with 11 bases between. The germline CDR1 and CDR2 sequences are SGDLS and YYNGEE. CDR3 protein: CASSVKRVDTGELFF. The CDR3 DNA reads TGTGCCAGCAGCGTTAAAAGGGTGGACACCGGGGAGCTGTTTTTT.

The chain recombines TRBV5-4 with TRBJ1-1; the match to TRBD1 covers 11 bases. Looked up from germline, CDR1 is SGHNT and CDR2 is YYREEE (reference sequence). Losses at the gene ends were 4 bases for V and 0 bases for J; bases not matched to a gene: 5. The CDR3 extends over 16 amino acids. The CDR3 spells CASSTGQGALNTEAFF. CDR3 bases: TGTGCCAGCAGCACTGGACAGGGGGCCTTGAACACTGAAGCTTTCTTT.

Of note for this clone: This sample includes further DNA sequences coding for the same CDR3. The rearrangement links TRBV5-1 to TRBJ1-1; D gene unclear. Germline loops: CDR1 SGHRS, CDR2 YFSETQ. V lost 0 bases and J 1 base, leaving 7 bases between the germline ends. The CDR3 length is 14 residues. The CDR3 sequence: CASSLGEENTEAFF. The CDR3, as DNA: TGCGCCAGCAGCTTGGGCGAGGAGAACACTGAAGCTTTCTTT.

The chain's CDR3 is CASRNRGLSTDTQYF. CDR3 coding DNA: TGTGCCAGCAGGAACAGGGGGCTGAGCACAGATACGCAGTATTTT. The chain is built from TRBV6-4 and TRBJ2-3; 9 bases map to TRBD1. The J segment lost 0 bases and the V segment lost 6 bases, leaving 4 bases of the junction unmatched. There are 15 residues in the CDR3. CDR1 and CDR2 from the germline V gene are MRHNA and SNTAGT.

The rearrangement joins TRBV7-8 to TRBJ2-3; 7 bases are shared with TRBD2. From germline, CDR1 is SGHVS and CDR2 FQNEAQ. V shed 5 bases, J shed 4 bases, and the junction held 12 bases outside the gene matches. The CDR3 consists of 16 residues. The CDR3 loop is CASSPGWGGYSDTQYF. CDR3 DNA: TGTGCCAGCAGCCCGGGTTGGGGGGGTTATTCAGATACGCAGTATTTT.

The chain joins TRBV7-9 to TRBJ2-7, with 9 nucleotides matching TRBD2. This CDR3 has 16 amino acids. Germline V CDR1 and CDR2: SEHNR, FQNEAQ (reference sequence). Trimming cost V 0 bases and J 3 bases; bases outside gene matches: 6. The DNA of the CDR3 is TGTGCCAGCAGCTTAGCCCCATTGCGGGAGGGCTACGAGCAGTACTTC. It specifies CASSLAPLREGYEQYF.

The V and J genes are TRBV7-3 and TRBJ2-5; 7 bases map to TRBD2. The CDR3 is 15 amino acids. In germline, CDR1 is SGHTA, CDR2 FQGTGA. V trimming: 5 bases; J trimming: 0 bases; junction bases outside the gene matches: 6. CDR3 in amino acids: CASSPLAGYQETQYF. In DNA form, the CDR3 reads TGTGCCAGCAGCCCCTTAGCGGGCTACCAAGAGACCCAGTACTTC.

The genes are TRBV4-1 and TRBJ2-5, with TRBD2 identical over 10 bases. The CDR3 runs to 16 residues. Germline V lookup: CDR1 MGHRA, CDR2 YSYEKL. J lost 4 bases, V lost 1 base, and 6 bases had no gene match. CDR3 sequence: CASSQAGSGRGETQYF. For the CDR3, the DNA is TGCGCCAGCAGCCAAGCGGGAAGCGGGAGGGGAGAGACCCAGTACTTC.

The chain is built from TRBV28 and TRBJ2-3; D may be TRBD1 (5 bases). Trimming took 8 bases from V and 2 from J, leaving 14 bases between them. CDR3 size: 14 residues. Germline V gene sequence: CDR1 MDHEN, CDR2 SYDVKM. In nucleotides, the CDR3 is TGTGCCAGCCGCGGTCCAGGGTTCACAGATACGCAGTATTTT. Protein sequence: CASRGPGFTDTQYF.

Comments on this clone: Other DNA sequences within the sample encode an identical CDR3. The chain couples TRBV7-9 to TRBJ1-1; tentatively, D is TRBD1 (5 bases). Trimming took 5 bases from V and 4 from J, leaving 14 bases between them. CDR1 is SEHNR, CDR2 FQNEAQ, per germline (reference sequence). The CDR3 runs to 14 residues. In nucleotides, the CDR3 is TGTGCCAGCAGCGACCAGGGAGTCGGCACTGAAGCTTTCTTT. It is translated as CASSDQGVGTEAFF.

This CDR3 is CASSEGTGETSEQYF. CDR3 sequence (DNA): TGCGCCAGCAGCGAAGGGACAGGGGAGACTAGCGAGCAGTACTTC. V usage is TRBV5-1 and J usage is TRBJ2-7, with 10 bases that match TRBD1. Germline loops: CDR1 SGHRS, CDR2 YFSETQ. CDR3 length equals 15 residues. The J segment lost 6 bases and the V segment lost 4 bases, leaving 10 bases of the junction unmatched.

This CDR3 is CSVWVGGSNQPQHF. The DNA for the CDR3 is TGCAGCGTGTGGGTTGGGGGGAGCAATCAGCCCCAGCATTTT. The genes are TRBV29-1 and TRBJ1-5; tentative D call: TRBD1 (5 bases). The CDR3 loop spans 14 amino acids. Germline V gene sequence: CDR1 SQVTM, CDR2 ANQGSEA. Between the trimmed V and J ends, which lost 6 bases and 1 base, there was a span of 13 bases.